Listed below are T cell receptor beta chains from one sample, sequenced in a study of blood T cells in healthy people across ages. TCRdb reanalysed the 5' RACE reads using MiXCR and keeps one entry per CDR3 protein. The repertoire holds about 1 million distinct CDR3 sequences, with 45% as singletons. Sequenced material: blood. The receptor set was obtained from a woman aged 60-75 years in good health. The CDR3 runs from the conserved cysteine through the conserved F or W. The D gene is left open where the match is weak. Size values are once, few and many counts, or a class for expanded clones, and some rows have none.

TRBD1 TRBJ1-4 once TRBV6-2/TRBV6-3 CASSTGTGEKLFF TGTGCCAGCAGTACCGGGACAGGGGAAAAACTGTTTTTT
NA TRBJ1-6 NA TRBV2 CASSENTLPHSPLHF TGTGCCAGCAGTGAAAATACCCTTCCCCATTCACCCCTCCACTTT
NA TRBJ1-3 NA TRBV3-1 CASSQDWGFSGNTIYF TGTGCCAGCAGCCAAGATTGGGGGTTCTCTGGAAACACCATATATTTT
NA TRBJ2-1 NA TRBV6-5 CASSYSRSSTYNEQFF TGTGCCAGCAGTTACTCGCGCTCTAGCACCTACAATGAGCAGTTCTTC
TRBD1 TRBJ2-5 NA TRBV29-1 CSVRTRTGDNEQYF TGCAGCGTTCGTACTCGGACAGGGGATAATGAGCAGTACTTC
TRBD2 TRBJ2-7 NA TRBV20-1 CSATPRLAGFYNEQYF TGCAGTGCCACACCCCGACTAGCGGGATTCTACAATGAGCAGTACTTC
TRBD2 TRBJ2-1 NA TRBV20-1 CSADLAGTSERFF TGCAGTGCTGATCTAGCGGGGACCTCTGAGCGGTTCTTC
NA TRBJ2-7 few TRBV6-5 CASSYSGPRDEQYF TGTGCCAGCAGTTACTCCGGACCAAGGGACGAGCAGTACTTC
NA TRBJ1-5 few TRBV5-1 CASRLDSYSNQPQHF TGCGCCAGCAGGTTGGACAGCTATAGCAATCAGCCCCAGCATTTT
NA TRBJ2-1 NA TRBV11-2 CASSLRDERFF TGTGCCAGCAGCTTAAGGGATGAGCGGTTCTTC
TRBD1 TRBJ2-3 few TRBV20-1 CSASRPSDRAEDTQYF TGCAGTGCTAGTAGACCTTCGGACAGGGCGGAGGATACGCAGTATTTT
NA TRBJ2-7 NA TRBV6-5 CASSYKDSTYEQYF TGTGCCAGCAGTTACAAGGACAGCACCTACGAGCAGTACTTC
TRBD2 TRBJ2-1 NA TRBV27 CASTGGAPYNEQFF TGTGCCAGCACCGGGGGGGCCCCCTACAATGAGCAGTTCTTC
NA TRBJ2-5 NA TRBV20-1 CSAGWEEGGSETQYF TGCAGTGCTGGATGGGAGGAAGGGGGTTCCGAGACCCAGTACTTC
NA TRBJ2-3 once TRBV7-2 CASSYRHDTQYF TGTGCTAGCTCATACAGGCACGATACGCAGTATTTT
NA TRBJ2-1 NA TRBV12-3/TRBV12-4 CASSLRGLAEKYNEQFF TGTGCCAGCAGTTTGAGGGGGCTAGCGGAAAAATACAATGAGCAGTTCTTC
NA TRBJ2-1 few TRBV5-1 CASSLEGGPLNEQFF TGCGCCAGCAGCTTGGAGGGCGGGCCCCTTAATGAGCAGTTCTTC
TRBD2 TRBJ2-5 few TRBV4-2 CASSLGLAGGKETQYF TGTGCCAGCAGCCTAGGCCTAGCGGGAGGGAAGGAGACCCAGTACTTC
NA TRBJ2-5 many TRBV20-1 CSARDLDSPEGTQYF TGCAGTGCTAGGGACCTGGACAGCCCCGAGGGGACCCAGTACTTC
TRBD2 TRBJ2-5 NA TRBV15 CATSRGGGQYF TGTGCCACCAGCAGAGGGGGAGGGCAGTACTTC
NA TRBJ2-7 NA TRBV6-1 CASSDSPGASYEQYF TGTGCCAGCAGTGATAGTCCTGGGGCCTCCTACGAGCAGTACTTC
TRBD1 TRBJ2-1 few TRBV5-1 CASSWGQAPSYNEQFF TGCGCCAGCAGCTGGGGACAGGCCCCGAGCTACAATGAGCAGTTCTTC
NA TRBJ2-7 few TRBV9 CASSVGGLGYEQYF TGTGCCAGCAGCGTAGGGGGATTAGGCTACGAGCAGTACTTC
NA TRBJ2-5 NA TRBV9 CASSPFGAAPEETQYF TGTGCCAGCAGCCCTTTTGGAGCCGCTCCGGAAGAGACCCAGTACTTC
NA TRBJ2-7 NA TRBV20-1 CSAGHWDEQYF TGCAGTGCGGGGCATTGGGACGAGCAGTACTTC
TRBD1 TRBJ2-5 many TRBV27 CASSPRDRGETQYF TGTGCCAGCAGCCCGAGGGACAGGGGAGAGACCCAGTACTTC
TRBD1 TRBJ1-6 NA TRBV6-7 CASRNTGGFYNSPLHF TGTGCCAGCAGAAACACAGGGGGCTTCTATAATTCACCCCTCCACTTT
TRBD2 TRBJ2-5 NA TRBV29-1 CSVRDPAGGLWDEQYF TGCAGCGTTCGCGATCCAGCGGGAGGTCTGTGGGATGAGCAGTACTTC
TRBD2 TRBJ2-5 NA TRBV7-2 CASSSRLAGGPTKETQYF TGTGCCAGCAGCTCGAGACTAGCGGGAGGGCCTACGAAAGAGACCCAGTACTTC
TRBD2 TRBJ2-7 few TRBV5-1 CASSLAPASGRALGYEQYF TGCGCCAGCAGCTTGGCTCCGGCTAGCGGGAGGGCCCTCGGCTACGAGCAGTACTTC
NA TRBJ2-5 many TRBV11-2 CASSAASGGETQYF TGTGCCAGCAGCGCCGCCTCGGGCGGTGAGACCCAGTACTTC
TRBD1 TRBJ2-3 NA TRBV20-1 CSAREAGTGFNTQYF TGCAGTGCTAGAGAAGCCGGGACAGGATTTAATACGCAGTATTTT
NA TRBJ1-5 NA TRBV20-1 CSANNPLNQPQHF TGCAGTGCTAACAACCCCCTCAATCAGCCCCAGCATTTT
NA TRBJ2-7 NA TRBV10-3 CAISESFSPHEQYF TGTGCCATCAGTGAGTCCTTTAGCCCTCACGAGCAGTACTTC
NA TRBJ2-1 NA TRBV20-1 CSAGGPRRNEQFF TGCAGTGCTGGGGGCCCACGGCGCAATGAGCAGTTCTTC
TRBD1 TRBJ1-1 NA TRBV6-5 CASSQTGSTEAFF TGTGCCAGCAGCCAGACAGGGAGCACTGAAGCTTTCTTT